This TCR beta chain was identified during a study of blood T cell repertoires in COVID-19. V lost 6 bases to trimming and J lost 7 bases; unmatched junction nucleotides: 4. Germline CDR1 and CDR2: MNHNY and SVGAGI (reference sequence). The CDR3 has 14 amino acids. Repertoires were generated with immunoSEQ multiplex PCR, while TCRdb's copy carries only in-frame clones and drops some. The sample includes about 97,000 clones, about 86% seen only once; the top ten take roughly 2.1%. The V call is TRBV6-6, the J call TRBJ1-6, with 9 bases aligning to TRBD1. The clonotype was recovered from a man over 45 with COVID-19, enrolled during active disease. The sequenced sample consisted of peripheral blood. The CDR3 nucleotides read TGTGCCAGCAGGGGACAGGGAATGAATTCACCCCTCCACTTT. Translating it yields CASRGQGMNSPLHF.